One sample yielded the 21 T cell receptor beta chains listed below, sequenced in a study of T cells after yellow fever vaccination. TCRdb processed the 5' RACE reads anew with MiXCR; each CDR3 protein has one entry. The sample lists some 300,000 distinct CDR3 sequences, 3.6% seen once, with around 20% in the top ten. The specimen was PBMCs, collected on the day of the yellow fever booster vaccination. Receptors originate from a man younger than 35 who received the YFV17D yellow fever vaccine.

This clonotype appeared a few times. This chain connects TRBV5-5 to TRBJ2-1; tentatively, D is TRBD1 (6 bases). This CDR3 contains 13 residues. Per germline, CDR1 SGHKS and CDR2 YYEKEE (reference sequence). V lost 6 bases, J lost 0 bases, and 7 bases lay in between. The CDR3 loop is CASMGASYNEQFF. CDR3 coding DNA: TGTGCCAGCATGGGGGCCTCCTACAATGAGCAGTTCTTC.

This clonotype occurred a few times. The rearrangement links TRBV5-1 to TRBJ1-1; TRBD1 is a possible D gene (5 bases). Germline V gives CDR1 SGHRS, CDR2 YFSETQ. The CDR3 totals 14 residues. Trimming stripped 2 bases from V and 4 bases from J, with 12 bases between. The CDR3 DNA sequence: TGCGCCAGCAGCTTTTCAGTCGGGGGCACTGAAGCTTTCTTT. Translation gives CASSFSVGGTEAFF. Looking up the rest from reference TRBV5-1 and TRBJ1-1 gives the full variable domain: KAGVTQTPRYLIKTRGQQVTLSCSPISGHRSVSWYQQTPGQGLQFLFEYFSETQRNKGNFPGRFSGRQFSNSRSEMNVSTLELGDSALYLCASSFSVGGTEAFFGQGTRLTVV.

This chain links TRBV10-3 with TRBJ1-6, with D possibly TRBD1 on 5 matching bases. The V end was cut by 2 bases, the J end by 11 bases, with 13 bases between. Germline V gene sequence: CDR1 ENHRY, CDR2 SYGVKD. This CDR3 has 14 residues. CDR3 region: CAISEEPGQAPLHF. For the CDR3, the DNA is TGTGCCATCAGTGAGGAGCCAGGGCAGGCACCCCTCCACTTT.

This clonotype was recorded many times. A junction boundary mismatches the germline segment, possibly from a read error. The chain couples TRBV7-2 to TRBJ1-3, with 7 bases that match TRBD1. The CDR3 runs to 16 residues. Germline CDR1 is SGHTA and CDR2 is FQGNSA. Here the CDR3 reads CAISLATGSYGNTIYF. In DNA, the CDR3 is TGTGCCATCAGCTTAGCGACAGGGTCTTATGGAAACACCATATATTTT.

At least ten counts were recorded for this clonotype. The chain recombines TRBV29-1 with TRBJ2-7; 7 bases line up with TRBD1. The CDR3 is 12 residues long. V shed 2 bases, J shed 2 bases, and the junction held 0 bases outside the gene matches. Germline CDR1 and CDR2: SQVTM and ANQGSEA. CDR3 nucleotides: TGCAGCGTTGAACAGGGGGCCTACGAGCAGTACTTC. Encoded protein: CSVEQGAYEQYF.

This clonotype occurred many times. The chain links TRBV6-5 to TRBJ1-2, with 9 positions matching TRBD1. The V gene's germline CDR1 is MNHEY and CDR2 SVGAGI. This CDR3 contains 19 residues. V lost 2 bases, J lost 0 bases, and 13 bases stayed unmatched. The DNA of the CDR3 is TGTGCCAGCAGTTACAAACCGGGACAGGGAGTCCGAGCTAACTATGGCTACACCTTC. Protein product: CASSYKPGQGVRANYGYTF.

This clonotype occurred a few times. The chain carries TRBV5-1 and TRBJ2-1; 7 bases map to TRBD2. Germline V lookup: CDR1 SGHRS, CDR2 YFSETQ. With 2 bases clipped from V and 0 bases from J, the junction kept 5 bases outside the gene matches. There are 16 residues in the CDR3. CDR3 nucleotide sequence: TGCGCCAGCAGCTTCCGAGCGGGGAACTCCTACAATGAGCAGTTCTTC. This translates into CASSFRAGNSYNEQFF.

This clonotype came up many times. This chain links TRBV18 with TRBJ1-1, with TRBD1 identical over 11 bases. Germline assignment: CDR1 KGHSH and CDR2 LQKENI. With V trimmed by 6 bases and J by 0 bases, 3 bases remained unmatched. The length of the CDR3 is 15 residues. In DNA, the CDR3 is TGTGCCAGCTCCGGACAGGGGGCTCTGAACACTGAAGCTTTCTTT. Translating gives CASSGQGALNTEAFF.

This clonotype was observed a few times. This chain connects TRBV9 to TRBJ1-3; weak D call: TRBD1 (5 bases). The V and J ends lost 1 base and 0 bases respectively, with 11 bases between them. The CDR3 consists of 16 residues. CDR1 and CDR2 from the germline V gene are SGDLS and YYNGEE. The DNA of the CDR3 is TGTGCCAGCAGCGTAATTCCAGGGAGCTCTGGAAACACCATATATTTT. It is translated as CASSVIPGSSGNTIYF. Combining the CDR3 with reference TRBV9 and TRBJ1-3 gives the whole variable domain DSGVTQTPKHLITATGQRVTLRCSPRSGDLSVYWYQQSLDQGLQFLIQYYNGEERAKGNILERFSAQQFPDLHSELNLSSLELGDSALYFCASSVIPGSSGNTIYFGEGSWLTVV.

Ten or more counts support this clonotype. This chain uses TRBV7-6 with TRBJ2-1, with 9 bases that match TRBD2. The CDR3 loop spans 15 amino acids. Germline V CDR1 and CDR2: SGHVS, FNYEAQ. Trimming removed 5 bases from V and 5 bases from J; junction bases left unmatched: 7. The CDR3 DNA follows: TGTGCCAGCAGCCCACTAGCGGGCCGAAACAATGAGCAGTTCTTC. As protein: CASSPLAGRNNEQFF.

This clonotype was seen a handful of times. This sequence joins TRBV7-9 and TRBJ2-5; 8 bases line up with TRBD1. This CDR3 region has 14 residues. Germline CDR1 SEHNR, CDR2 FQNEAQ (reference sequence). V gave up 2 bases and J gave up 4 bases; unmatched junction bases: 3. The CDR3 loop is CASSLRRGLETQYF. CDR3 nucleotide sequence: TGTGCCAGCAGCTTACGCAGGGGGCTAGAGACCCAGTACTTC.

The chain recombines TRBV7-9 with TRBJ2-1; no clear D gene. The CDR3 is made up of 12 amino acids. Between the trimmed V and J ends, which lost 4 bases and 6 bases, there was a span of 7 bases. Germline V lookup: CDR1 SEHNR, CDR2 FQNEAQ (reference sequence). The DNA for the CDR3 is TGTGCCAGCAGCTCGGCGGTCAATGAGCAGTTCTTC. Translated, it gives CASSSAVNEQFF.

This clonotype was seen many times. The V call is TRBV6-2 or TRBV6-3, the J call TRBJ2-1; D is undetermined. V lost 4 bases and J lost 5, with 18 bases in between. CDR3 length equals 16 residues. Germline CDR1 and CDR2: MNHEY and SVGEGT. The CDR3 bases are TGTGCCAGCAGTTCGCCGGGCTGGGCGATGCACAATGAGCAGTTCTTC. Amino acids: CASSSPGWAMHNEQFF.

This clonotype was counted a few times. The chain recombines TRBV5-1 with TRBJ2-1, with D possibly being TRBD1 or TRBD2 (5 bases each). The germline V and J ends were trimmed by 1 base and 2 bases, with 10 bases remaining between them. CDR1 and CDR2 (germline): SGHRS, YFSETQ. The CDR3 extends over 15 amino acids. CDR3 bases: TGCGCCAGCAGCTTGAACGGGGCCACCTACAATGAGCAGTTCTTC. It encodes CASSLNGATYNEQFF.

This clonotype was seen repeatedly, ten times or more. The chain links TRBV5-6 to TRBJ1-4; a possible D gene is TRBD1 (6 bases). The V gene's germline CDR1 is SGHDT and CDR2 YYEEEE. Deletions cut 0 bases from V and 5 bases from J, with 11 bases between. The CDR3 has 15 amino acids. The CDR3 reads CASSLGITGNEKLFF. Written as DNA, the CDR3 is TGTGCCAGCAGCTTGGGGATTACAGGGAATGAAAAACTGTTTTTT. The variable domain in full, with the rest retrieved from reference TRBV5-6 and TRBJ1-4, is DAGVTQSPTHLIKTRGQQVTLRCSPKSGHDTVSWYQQALGQGPQFIFQYYEEEERQRGNFPDRFSGHQFPNYSSELNVNALLLGDSALYLCASSLGITGNEKLFFGSGTQLSVL.

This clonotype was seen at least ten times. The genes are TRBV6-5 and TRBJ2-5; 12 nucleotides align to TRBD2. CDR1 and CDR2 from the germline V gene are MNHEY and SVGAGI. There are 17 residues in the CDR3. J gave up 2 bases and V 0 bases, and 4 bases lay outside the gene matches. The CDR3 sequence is CASSYSILAGGQETQYF. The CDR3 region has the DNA TGTGCCAGCAGTTACTCCATCCTAGCGGGGGGGCAAGAGACCCAGTACTTC.

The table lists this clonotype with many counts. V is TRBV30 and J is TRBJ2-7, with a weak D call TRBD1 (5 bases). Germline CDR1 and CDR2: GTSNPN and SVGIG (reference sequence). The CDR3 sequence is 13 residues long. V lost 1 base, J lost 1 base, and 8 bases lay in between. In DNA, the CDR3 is TGTGCCTGGAGTGACAGGCGGTCCTACGAGCAGTACTTC. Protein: CAWSDRRSYEQYF.

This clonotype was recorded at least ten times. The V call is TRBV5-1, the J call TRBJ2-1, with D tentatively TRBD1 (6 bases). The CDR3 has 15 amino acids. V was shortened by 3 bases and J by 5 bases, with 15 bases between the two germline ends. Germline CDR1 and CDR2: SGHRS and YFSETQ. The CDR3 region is CASSSGATVDNEQFF. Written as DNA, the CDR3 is TGCGCCAGCAGCTCAGGGGCTACGGTGGACAATGAGCAGTTCTTC.

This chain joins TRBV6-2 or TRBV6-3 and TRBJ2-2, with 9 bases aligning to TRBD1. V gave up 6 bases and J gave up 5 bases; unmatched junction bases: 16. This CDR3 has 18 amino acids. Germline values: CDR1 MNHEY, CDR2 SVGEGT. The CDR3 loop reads CASSVTGGGRLWTGELFF. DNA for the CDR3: TGTGCCAGCAGCGTTACAGGGGGCGGTCGGCTTTGGACCGGGGAGCTGTTTTTT.

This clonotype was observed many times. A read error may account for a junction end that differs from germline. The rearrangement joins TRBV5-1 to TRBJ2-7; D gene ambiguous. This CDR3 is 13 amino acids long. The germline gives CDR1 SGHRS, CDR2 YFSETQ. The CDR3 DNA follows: TGTGCCAGCAGCTTTCGAGGCTCCTACGAGCAGTACTTC. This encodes CASSFRGSYEQYF.

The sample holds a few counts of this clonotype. The CDR3 coding sequence is TGTGCCAGCAGTTTGTGGGGATGGAACTATGGCTACACCTTC. As protein: CASSLWGWNYGYTF. The chain combines TRBV28 with TRBJ1-2; no reliable D call. The CDR3 length is 14 residues. The germline V gene encodes CDR1 MDHEN and CDR2 SYDVKM. Deletions cut 3 bases from V and 2 bases from J, with 10 bases between.